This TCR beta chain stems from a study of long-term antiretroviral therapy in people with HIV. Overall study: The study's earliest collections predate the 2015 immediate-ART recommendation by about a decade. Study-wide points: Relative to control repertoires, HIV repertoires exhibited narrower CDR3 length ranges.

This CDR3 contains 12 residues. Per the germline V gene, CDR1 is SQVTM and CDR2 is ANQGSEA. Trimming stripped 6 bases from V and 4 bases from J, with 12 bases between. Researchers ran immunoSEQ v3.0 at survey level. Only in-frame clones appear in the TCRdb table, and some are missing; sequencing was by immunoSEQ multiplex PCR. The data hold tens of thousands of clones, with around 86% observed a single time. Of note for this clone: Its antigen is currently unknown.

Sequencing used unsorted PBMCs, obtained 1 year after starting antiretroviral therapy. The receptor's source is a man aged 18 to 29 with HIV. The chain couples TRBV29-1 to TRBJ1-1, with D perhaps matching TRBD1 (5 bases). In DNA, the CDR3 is TGCAGCGTCGCCGCTAGGGGCACTGAAGCTTTCTTT. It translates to CSVAARGTEAFF.